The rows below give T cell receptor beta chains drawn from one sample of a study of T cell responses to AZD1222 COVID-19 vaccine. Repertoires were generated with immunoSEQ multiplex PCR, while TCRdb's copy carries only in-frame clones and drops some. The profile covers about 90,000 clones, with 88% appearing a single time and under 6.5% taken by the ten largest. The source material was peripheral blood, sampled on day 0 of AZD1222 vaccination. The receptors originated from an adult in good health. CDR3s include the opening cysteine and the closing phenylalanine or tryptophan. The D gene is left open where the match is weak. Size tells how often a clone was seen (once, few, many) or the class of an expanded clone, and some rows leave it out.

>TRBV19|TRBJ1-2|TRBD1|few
TGTGCCAGTAGTGACCGGGACAGGGGTTATGGCTACACCTTC
CASSDRDRGYGYTF
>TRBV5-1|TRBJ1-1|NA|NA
TGCGCCAGCAGCTTGGACAGGGAGGACACTGAAGCTTTCTTT
CASSLDREDTEAFF
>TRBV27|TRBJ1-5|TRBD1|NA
TGTGCCAGCAGTTTAATAGGGGGCGTGGAGCGGCCCCAGCATTTT
CASSLIGGVERPQHF
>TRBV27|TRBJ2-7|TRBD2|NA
TGTGCCAGCAAACTTAGCGGGAACCAAATCTACGAGCAGTACTTC
CASKLSGNQIYEQYF
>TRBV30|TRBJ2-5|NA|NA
TGTGCCTGGAGGGGGTACCAAGAGACCCAGTACTTC
CAWRGYQETQYF
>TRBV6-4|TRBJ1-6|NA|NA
TGTGCCAGCAGTGTTGGGGAGTTTAATTCACCCCTCCACTTT
CASSVGEFNSPLHF
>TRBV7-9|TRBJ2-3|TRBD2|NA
TGTGCCAGCAGCTTTAAGAAGACTAGCGGGAGGAGGGATACGCAGTATTTT
CASSFKKTSGRRDTQYF
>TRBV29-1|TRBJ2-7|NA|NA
TGCAGCGGGGGGGACTACGAGCAGTACTTC
CSGGDYEQYF
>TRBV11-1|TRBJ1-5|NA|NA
TGTGCCAGCAGCTTAGACGGGAGTCAGCCCCAGCATTTT
CASSLDGSQPQHF
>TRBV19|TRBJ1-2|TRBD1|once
TGTGCCAGTAGTCCTCACAGGGGATCTGATGGCTACACCTTC
CASSPHRGSDGYTF
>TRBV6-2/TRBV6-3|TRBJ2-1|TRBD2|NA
TGTGCCAGCAGCGAGACTAGCGGGAGATCCTACAATGAGCAGTTCTTC
CASSETSGRSYNEQFF
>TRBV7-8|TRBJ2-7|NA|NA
TGTGCCAGCAGCCTACAGCGCACCTCTGTCGAGCAGTACTTC
CASSLQRTSVEQYF
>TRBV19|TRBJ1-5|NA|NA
TGTGCCAGTAGTATAAGGGGCGCGGGAAATCAGCCCCAGCATTTT
CASSIRGAGNQPQHF
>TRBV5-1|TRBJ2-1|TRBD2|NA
TGCGCCAGCAGCGCTGGACTAGCGGGCTTTGCCTACAATGAGCAGTTCTTC
CASSAGLAGFAYNEQFF
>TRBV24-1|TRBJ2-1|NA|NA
TGTGCCACCAGTGATGGACTCTACAATGAGCAGTTCTTC
CATSDGLYNEQFF
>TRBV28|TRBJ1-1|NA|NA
TGTGCCAGCAGTTTGGCGGCAGGACCGAACGCTTTCTTT
CASSLAAGPNAFF
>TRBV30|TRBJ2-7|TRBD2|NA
TGTGCCTGGAGCCCAGCGGGACTTGGCGAGCAGTACTTC
CAWSPAGLGEQYF
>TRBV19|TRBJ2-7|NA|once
TGTGCCAGTAGCGTCACAGGGAACAAGGAGCAGTACTTC
CASSVTGNKEQYF
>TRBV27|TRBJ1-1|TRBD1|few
TGTGCCAGCTGGACAGGTGCGAACACTGAAGCTTTCTTT
CASWTGANTEAFF